Presented here are 7 T cell receptor beta chains from one specimen sequenced in a study of T cell repertoires in cytomegalovirus infection. TCRdb passed the reads through MiXCR, listing each CDR3 protein once. The data contain approximately 340,000 distinct CDR3 sequences, roughly 29% of them singletons. The antigens of these receptors remain unknown. The input for sequencing was cultured PBMCs, taken from culture after CMV antigen stimulation. These receptors came from a human donor in good health (CMV status not recorded). Some clones in this sample may be carry-over from other donors' samples.

Concerning this clonotype: A read error may produce the germline difference seen at one junction end. The V gene is TRBV19, the J gene TRBJ2-1; 8 nucleotides match TRBD2. The germline V gene encodes CDR1 LNHDA and CDR2 SQIVND (reference sequence). The CDR3 is 14 residues long. In nucleotides, the CDR3 is TGTGCCAGTAGTATCCGGGAGGGCCGGAATGAGCAGCTCTTC. The encoded protein is CASSIREGRNEQLF.

This clonotype was counted a few times. The chain is built from TRBV7-9 and TRBJ2-7; 7 nucleotides agree with TRBD2. CDR1 and CDR2 from the germline V gene are SEHNR and FQNEAQ (reference sequence). This CDR3 has 14 residues. The J segment lost 6 bases and the V segment lost 3 bases, leaving 8 bases of the junction unmatched. The CDR3 spells CASSLGGSRREQYF. CDR3 coding DNA: TGTGCCAGCAGCTTGGGCGGGAGTCGGCGCGAGCAGTACTTC.

This clonotype was detected ten times or more. J is TRBJ2-2 and V is TRBV11-2; a possible D gene is TRBD2 (5 bases). CDR1 SGHAT and CDR2 FQNNGV come from the germline V gene. The CDR3 contains 18 residues. V was pared by 2 bases and J by 4 bases, with 20 bases between. The CDR3 protein is CASSLSGWAQPSTGELFF. CDR3 nucleotides: TGTGCCAGCAGCTTATCGGGATGGGCCCAACCCAGCACCGGGGAGCTGTTTTTT.

This clonotype was counted a few times. The chain couples TRBV6-6 to TRBJ1-1; 8 nucleotides agree with TRBD1. Germline V gene lookup returns CDR1 MNHNY and CDR2 SVGAGI (reference sequence). With V trimmed by 8 bases and J by 7 bases, 18 bases remained unmatched. The CDR3 is 16 amino acids. The CDR3 is CASGLGEGTGKVEAFF. The CDR3 DNA follows: TGTGCCAGCGGCCTCGGGGAAGGGACAGGCAAGGTTGAAGCTTTCTTT.

This clonotype was counted a few times. This chain joins TRBV28 and TRBJ1-3; D call uncertain. Trimming pared 3 bases from V and 5 bases from J, leaving 5 bases between. This CDR3 has 12 amino acids. Germline V CDR1 and CDR2: MDHEN, SYDVKM. The CDR3: CASSFYRNTIYF. CDR3 coding DNA: TGTGCCAGCAGTTTTTACAGAAACACCATATATTTT.

This clonotype showed up many times. The V call is TRBV27, the J call TRBJ2-7; D gene ambiguous. Germline CDR1 and CDR2: MNHEY and SMNVEV (reference sequence). V gave up 2 bases and J gave up 2 bases, with 7 bases separating them. The CDR3 has 13 residues. The CDR3 spells CASSLRATYEQYF. The CDR3 region has the DNA TGTGCCAGCAGTTTAAGGGCCACCTACGAGCAGTACTTC.

This chain joins TRBV24-1 and TRBJ2-7, with D perhaps matching TRBD1 (5 bases). This CDR3 has 14 amino acids. The germline gives CDR1 KGHDR, CDR2 SFDVKD. V was pared by 3 bases and J by 3 bases, with 11 bases between. CDR3 sequence reads: CATSDKNRLYEQYF. CDR3 bases: TGTGCCACCAGTGATAAGAACAGGCTCTACGAGCAGTACTTC.